Listed below are T cell receptor beta chains from one sample, sequenced in a study of blood T cell repertoires in COVID-19. This table comes from immunoSEQ multiplex PCR, and its TCRdb copy is limited to in-frame clones, with some not included. The sample records roughly 34,000 clones, 88% being singletons. The sequenced sample consisted of peripheral blood. These receptors were obtained from a woman aged 70-85 years with active COVID-19. Each CDR3 is given with its conserved first and last residue. Fields, in order: J gene, clone size, D gene, V gene, CDR3 protein, CDR3 DNA. A D gene is named only where the DNA matches it firmly. Clone size appears in some rows only: once, few, many, or a class for an expanded clone.

J: TRBJ2-7
size: -
D: TRBD2
V: TRBV7-2
CDR3: CASSLPAGRGEQYF
DNA: TGTGCCAGCAGCCTCCCAGCGGGGCGAGGCGAGCAGTACTTC

J: TRBJ2-1
size: -
D: -
V: TRBV2
CDR3: CASCGAEYNEQFF
DNA: TGTGCCAGCTGTGGGGCCGAATACAATGAGCAGTTCTTC

J: TRBJ1-2
size: -
D: -
V: TRBV30
CDR3: CAWTSGNWAHGYTF
DNA: TGTGCCTGGACCTCCGGGAACTGGGCCCATGGCTACACCTTC

J: TRBJ2-4
size: once
D: TRBD1
V: TRBV11-2
CDR3: CASSLGDRGAKNIQYF
DNA: TGTGCCAGCAGCTTAGGGGACAGGGGAGCCAAAAACATTCAGTACTTC

J: TRBJ2-7
size: -
D: TRBD1
V: TRBV5-1
CDR3: CASSLEGAYYEQYF
DNA: TGCGCCAGCAGCTTGGAGGGGGCGTACTACGAGCAGTACTTC

J: TRBJ2-7
size: -
D: TRBD1
V: TRBV4-3
CDR3: CASSREGGGSYEQYF
DNA: TGCGCCAGCAGCCGAGAAGGGGGCGGATCCTACGAGCAGTACTTC

J: TRBJ1-5
size: -
D: TRBD1
V: TRBV10-2
CDR3: CASGTDNQPQHF
DNA: TGCGCCAGCGGGACAGACAATCAGCCCCAGCATTTT

J: TRBJ2-3
size: few
D: TRBD2
V: TRBV23-1
CDR3: CASSKGARGGALDTQYF
DNA: TGCGCCAGCAGTAAGGGGGCTCGCGGGGGGGCCCTGGATACGCAGTATTTT

J: TRBJ1-5
size: few
D: -
V: TRBV4-2
CDR3: CASSQFQGGNQPQHF
DNA: TGTGCCAGCAGCCAATTTCAGGGAGGGAATCAGCCCCAGCATTTT

J: TRBJ1-5
size: -
D: TRBD1
V: TRBV2
CDR3: CASSEQGADQPQHF
DNA: TGTGCCAGCAGTGAACAGGGGGCAGATCAGCCCCAGCATTTT

J: TRBJ1-4
size: -
D: TRBD1
V: TRBV27
CDR3: CASSPGTGGNTGEKLFF
DNA: TGTGCCAGCAGTCCCGGGACAGGGGGCAATACTGGTGAAAAACTGTTTTTT

J: TRBJ2-1
size: -
D: TRBD2
V: TRBV5-1
CDR3: CASSSRSSGDSYNEQFF
DNA: TGCGCCAGCAGCTCCCGATCTAGCGGGGATTCCTACAATGAGCAGTTCTTC

J: TRBJ1-5
size: -
D: -
V: TRBV7-9
CDR3: CASSLGFGDSNQPQHF
DNA: TGTGCCAGCAGCTTAGGGTTCGGGGACTCCAATCAGCCCCAGCATTTT

J: TRBJ1-6
size: -
D: TRBD1
V: TRBV9
CDR3: CASSVGSRQGAPLHF
DNA: TGTGCCAGCAGCGTAGGTTCCCGACAGGGAGCACCCCTCCACTTT

J: TRBJ2-7
size: -
D: TRBD2
V: TRBV4-3
CDR3: CASSQEWTSSYEQYF
DNA: TGCGCCAGCAGCCAAGAATGGACTAGCTCCTACGAGCAGTACTTC

J: TRBJ2-1
size: -
D: -
V: TRBV4-1
CDR3: CASSQDLGSRRVIF
DNA: TGCGCCAGCAGCCAAGACCTCGGCTCCCGCAGGGTCATCTTC

J: TRBJ2-3
size: -
D: -
V: TRBV30
CDR3: CAWALAGAGDTQYF
DNA: TGTGCCTGGGCCCTGGCGGGGGCGGGAGATACGCAGTATTTT

J: TRBJ1-2
size: -
D: -
V: TRBV6-5
CDR3: CASRRNYGYTF
DNA: TGTGCCAGCCGGCGGAACTATGGCTACACCTTC

J: TRBJ2-5
size: -
D: -
V: TRBV3-1/TRBV3-2
CDR3: CASSQDLETQYF
DNA: TGTGCCAGCAGCCAAGATCTTGAGACCCAGTACTTC

J: TRBJ1-1
size: -
D: -
V: TRBV10-3
CDR3: CAISSGGTEAFF
DNA: TGTGCCATCAGTTCGGGGGGAACTGAAGCTTTCTTT

J: TRBJ1-1
size: -
D: -
V: TRBV6-5
CDR3: CASSYGGETEAFF
DNA: TGTGCCAGCAGTTACGGAGGTGAAACTGAAGCTTTCTTT

J: TRBJ2-7
size: -
D: TRBD1
V: TRBV7-2
CDR3: CASSFDRGDYEQYF
DNA: TGTGCCAGCAGCTTTGACAGGGGTGACTACGAGCAGTACTTC

J: TRBJ2-6
size: few
D: -
V: TRBV7-2
CDR3: CASSYSSGANVLTF
DNA: TGTGCCAGCAGCTATTCATCTGGGGCCAACGTCCTGACTTTC

J: TRBJ2-5
size: few
D: -
V: TRBV7-6
CDR3: CASSLGVVPSGETQYF
DNA: TGTGCCAGCAGCTTAGGTGTAGTCCCCTCCGGGGAGACCCAGTACTTC

J: TRBJ2-3
size: -
D: TRBD2
V: TRBV10-3
CDR3: CAISDGLAGGGDTQYF
DNA: TGTGCCATCAGTGATGGACTAGCGGGCGGGGGAGATACGCAGTATTTT

J: TRBJ2-3
size: -
D: TRBD1
V: TRBV19
CDR3: CASKGRTGNTDTQYF
DNA: TGTGCCAGTAAGGGGAGGACAGGGAACACAGATACGCAGTATTTT

J: TRBJ2-1
size: -
D: -
V: TRBV4-1
CDR3: CASSQVAGRDPNEQFF
DNA: TGCGCCAGCAGCCAAGTAGCAGGGCGTGATCCCAATGAGCAGTTCTTC

J: TRBJ2-7
size: -
D: TRBD1
V: TRBV18
CDR3: CASSLTGRGEQYF
DNA: TGTGCCAGCTCACTGACAGGGCGAGGCGAGCAGTACTTC

J: TRBJ2-6
size: -
D: -
V: TRBV4-3
CDR3: CASSQGQIHSGANVLTF
DNA: TGCGCCAGCAGCCAAGGACAAATCCACTCTGGGGCCAACGTCCTGACTTTC

J: TRBJ2-2
size: -
D: -
V: TRBV30
CDR3: CASQMLGTNTGELFF
DNA: TGTGCCTCCCAGATGCTTGGCACCAACACCGGGGAGCTGTTTTTT

J: TRBJ2-1
size: -
D: TRBD1
V: TRBV10-2
CDR3: CASSDGTAVDEQFF
DNA: TGCGCCAGCAGTGACGGGACAGCCGTCGATGAGCAGTTCTTC

J: TRBJ2-4
size: -
D: -
V: TRBV21-1
CDR3: CASSKGSLAGALAKNIQYF
DNA: TGTGCCAGCAGCAAAGGTTCGCTAGCGGGGGCCCTAGCCAAAAACATTCAGTACTTC

J: TRBJ2-7
size: -
D: -
V: TRBV14
CDR3: CASSQLFSSGEEQYF
DNA: TGTGCCAGCAGCCAACTTTTCTCCAGCGGCGAGGAGCAGTACTTC

J: TRBJ2-5
size: once
D: -
V: TRBV30
CDR3: CAGAGSQSGTQYF
DNA: TGTGCCGGTGCCGGGTCTCAAAGCGGGACCCAGTACTTC

J: TRBJ1-1
size: -
D: TRBD1
V: TRBV6-6
CDR3: CASSIQGQGTEAFF
DNA: TGTGCCAGCAGTATACAGGGACAGGGCACTGAAGCTTTCTTT

J: TRBJ2-7
size: -
D: -
V: TRBV13
CDR3: CASSSGPSSYEQYF
DNA: TGTGCCAGCAGCTCAGGACCTAGCTCCTACGAGCAGTACTTC

J: TRBJ2-7
size: -
D: -
V: TRBV6-5
CDR3: CATRQTFTSYEQYF
DNA: TGTGCCACCAGACAGACCTTCACCTCCTACGAGCAGTACTTC

J: TRBJ2-3
size: -
D: -
V: TRBV3-1/TRBV3-2
CDR3: CASSHQVNTDTQYF
DNA: TGTGCCAGCAGCCACCAGGTAAACACAGATACGCAGTATTTT

J: TRBJ2-5
size: once
D: TRBD2
V: TRBV3-1/TRBV3-2
CDR3: CASSQPAGGSETQYF
DNA: TGTGCCAGCAGCCAGCCAGCGGGGGGTTCGGAGACCCAGTACTTC

J: TRBJ1-2
size: -
D: -
V: TRBV30
CDR3: CAWSVQTRYTF
DNA: TGTGCCTGGAGTGTACAGACCCGCTACACCTTC

J: TRBJ2-7
size: -
D: TRBD1
V: TRBV19
CDR3: CASSSGQTNEQYF
DNA: TGTGCCAGTAGTTCGGGACAGACCAACGAGCAGTACTTC

J: TRBJ2-3
size: -
D: TRBD2
V: TRBV7-2
CDR3: CASSLEAPSGGLTDTQYF
DNA: TGTGCCAGCAGCTTAGAGGCCCCTAGCGGGGGGTTGACAGATACGCAGTATTTT

J: TRBJ2-5
size: -
D: TRBD2
V: TRBV3-1/TRBV3-2
CDR3: CASSPSPSGGLETQYF
DNA: TGTGCCAGCAGCCCCTCACCAAGCGGGGGGTTGGAGACCCAGTACTTC

J: TRBJ2-7
size: -
D: -
V: TRBV5-1
CDR3: CASSRTELWEQYF
DNA: TGCGCCAGCAGCAGGACAGAGCTGTGGGAGCAGTACTTC

J: TRBJ2-7
size: -
D: -
V: TRBV10-3
CDR3: CAISPRGDEQYF
DNA: TGTGCCATCAGCCCCAGGGGGGACGAGCAGTACTTC

J: TRBJ2-7
size: few
D: TRBD2
V: TRBV6-5
CDR3: CASTSGGHYEQYF
DNA: TGTGCCAGCACTAGCGGGGGGCACTACGAGCAGTACTTC

J: TRBJ2-3
size: -
D: -
V: TRBV27
CDR3: CASSLLGQSTDTQYF
DNA: TGTGCCAGCAGTTTATTGGGCCAAAGCACAGATACGCAGTATTTT

J: TRBJ1-3
size: -
D: -
V: TRBV7-2
CDR3: CASSGGLGANLSGNTIYF
DNA: TGTGCCAGCAGCGGCGGTTTGGGGGCGAACCTCTCTGGAAACACCATATATTTT

J: TRBJ1-2
size: -
D: TRBD1
V: TRBV27
CDR3: CASSRTGRGYGYTF
DNA: TGTGCCAGCAGTCGGACAGGGAGAGGCTATGGCTACACCTTC

J: TRBJ2-2
size: -
D: -
V: TRBV7-2
CDR3: CASTPGRGTGELFF
DNA: TGTGCCAGCACCCCAGGGCGGGGCACCGGGGAGCTGTTTTTT

J: TRBJ2-7
size: -
D: -
V: TRBV11-3
CDR3: CASSLGGRYEQYF
DNA: TGTGCCAGCAGCTTAGGAGGCCGATACGAGCAGTACTTC

J: TRBJ2-3
size: -
D: TRBD2
V: TRBV5-6
CDR3: CASSLKTSGGADTQYF
DNA: TGTGCCAGCAGCTTGAAAACTAGCGGGGGGGCAGATACGCAGTATTTT

J: TRBJ2-1
size: -
D: TRBD2
V: TRBV27
CDR3: CASSLRTSGGNEQFF
DNA: TGTGCCAGCAGTTTAAGGACTAGCGGGGGCAATGAGCAGTTCTTC

J: TRBJ1-2
size: once
D: -
V: TRBV19
CDR3: CASSMSGDYGYTF
DNA: TGTGCCAGTAGTATGTCGGGGGACTATGGCTACACCTTC

J: TRBJ1-2
size: -
D: -
V: TRBV5-1
CDR3: CASSLRLDYGYTF
DNA: TGCGCCAGCAGCTTAAGACTAGACTATGGCTACACCTTC